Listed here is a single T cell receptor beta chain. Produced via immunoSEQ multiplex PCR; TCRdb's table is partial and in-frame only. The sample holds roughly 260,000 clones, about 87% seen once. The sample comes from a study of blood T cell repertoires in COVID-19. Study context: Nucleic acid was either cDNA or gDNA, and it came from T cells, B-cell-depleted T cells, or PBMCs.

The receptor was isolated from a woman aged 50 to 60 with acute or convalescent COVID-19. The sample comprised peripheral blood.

CDR3 DNA: TGTGCCAGCAGCAAGCGACTTAGCACAGATACGCAGTATTTT. This gives the protein CASSKRLSTDTQYF. The chain recombines TRBV7-8 with TRBJ2-3, with D unresolved. The germline CDR1 and CDR2 sequences are SGHVS and FQNEAQ. The V gene lost 5 bases and the J gene lost 0 bases, with 9 bases spanning the gap. The CDR3 is made up of 14 amino acids.